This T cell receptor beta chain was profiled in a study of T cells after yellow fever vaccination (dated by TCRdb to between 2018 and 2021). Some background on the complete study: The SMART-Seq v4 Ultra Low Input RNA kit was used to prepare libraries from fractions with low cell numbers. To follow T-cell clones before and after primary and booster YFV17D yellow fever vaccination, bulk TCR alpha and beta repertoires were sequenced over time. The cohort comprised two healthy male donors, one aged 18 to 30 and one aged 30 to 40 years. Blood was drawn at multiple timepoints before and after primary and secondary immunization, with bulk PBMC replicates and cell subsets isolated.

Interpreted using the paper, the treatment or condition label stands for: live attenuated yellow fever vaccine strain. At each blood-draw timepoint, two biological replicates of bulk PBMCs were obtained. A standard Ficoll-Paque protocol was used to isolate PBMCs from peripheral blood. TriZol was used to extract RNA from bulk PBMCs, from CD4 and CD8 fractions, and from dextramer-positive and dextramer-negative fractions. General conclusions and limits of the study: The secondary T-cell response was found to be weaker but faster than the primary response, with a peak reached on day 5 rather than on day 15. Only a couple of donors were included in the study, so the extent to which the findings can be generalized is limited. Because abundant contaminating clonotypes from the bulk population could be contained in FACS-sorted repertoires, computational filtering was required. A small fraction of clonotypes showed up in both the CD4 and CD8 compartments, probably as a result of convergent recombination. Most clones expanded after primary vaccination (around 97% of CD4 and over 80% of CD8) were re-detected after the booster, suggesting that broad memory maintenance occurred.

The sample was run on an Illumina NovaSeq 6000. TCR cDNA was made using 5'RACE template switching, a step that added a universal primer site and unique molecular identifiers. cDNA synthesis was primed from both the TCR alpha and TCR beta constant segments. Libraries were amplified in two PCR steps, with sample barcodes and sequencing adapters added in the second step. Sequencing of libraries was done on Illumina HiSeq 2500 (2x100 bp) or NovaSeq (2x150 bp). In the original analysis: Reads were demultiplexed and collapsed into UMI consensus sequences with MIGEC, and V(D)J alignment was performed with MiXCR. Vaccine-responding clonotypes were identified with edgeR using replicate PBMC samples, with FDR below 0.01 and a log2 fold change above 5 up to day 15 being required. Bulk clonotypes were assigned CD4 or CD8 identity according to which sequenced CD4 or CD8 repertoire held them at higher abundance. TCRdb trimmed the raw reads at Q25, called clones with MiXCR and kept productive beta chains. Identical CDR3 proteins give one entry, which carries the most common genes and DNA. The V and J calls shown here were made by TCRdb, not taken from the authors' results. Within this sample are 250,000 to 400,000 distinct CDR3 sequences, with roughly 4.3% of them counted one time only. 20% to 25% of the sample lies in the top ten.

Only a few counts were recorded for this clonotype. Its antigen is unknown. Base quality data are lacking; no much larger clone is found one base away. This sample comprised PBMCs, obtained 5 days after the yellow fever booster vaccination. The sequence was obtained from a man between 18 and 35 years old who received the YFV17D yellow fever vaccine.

The DNA sequence follows: TGTGCCACCAGCAGGGACAGGGGGCAAGGGGCCAACGTCCTGACTTTC. This is translated as CATSRDRGQGANVLTF. This receptor chain uses TRBV15 and TRBJ2-6; TRBD1 aligns with 11 central bases. Here V drops 3 bases and J drops 4 bases, and the junction holds 2 bases not matched to any gene. Sequences LNHNV (CDR1) and YYDKDF (CDR2) are obtained from the germline V gene (reference sequence). The CDR3 measures 16 amino acids from cysteine to phenylalanine. Only CDR3 DNA remains: 48 bases, in frame from the first base.